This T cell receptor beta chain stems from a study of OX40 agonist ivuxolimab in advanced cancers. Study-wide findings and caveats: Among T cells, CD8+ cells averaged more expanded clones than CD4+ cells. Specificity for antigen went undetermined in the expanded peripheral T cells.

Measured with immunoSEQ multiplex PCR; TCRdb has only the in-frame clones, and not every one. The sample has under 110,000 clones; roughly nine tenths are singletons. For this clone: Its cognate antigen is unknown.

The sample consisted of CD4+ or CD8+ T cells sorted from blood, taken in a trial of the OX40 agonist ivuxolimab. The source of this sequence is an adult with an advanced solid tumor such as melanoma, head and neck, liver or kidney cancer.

The CDR3 protein is CASSLGAATNYGYTF. Written as DNA, the CDR3 is TGTGCCAGCTCCCTAGGGGCGGCGACTAACTATGGCTACACCTTC. The chain carries TRBV2 and TRBJ1-2, with D possibly TRBD1 on 5 matching bases. Per germline, CDR1 SNHLY and CDR2 FYNNEI. There are 15 residues in the CDR3. V was trimmed by 8 bases and J by 0 bases, leaving 16 bases between them.